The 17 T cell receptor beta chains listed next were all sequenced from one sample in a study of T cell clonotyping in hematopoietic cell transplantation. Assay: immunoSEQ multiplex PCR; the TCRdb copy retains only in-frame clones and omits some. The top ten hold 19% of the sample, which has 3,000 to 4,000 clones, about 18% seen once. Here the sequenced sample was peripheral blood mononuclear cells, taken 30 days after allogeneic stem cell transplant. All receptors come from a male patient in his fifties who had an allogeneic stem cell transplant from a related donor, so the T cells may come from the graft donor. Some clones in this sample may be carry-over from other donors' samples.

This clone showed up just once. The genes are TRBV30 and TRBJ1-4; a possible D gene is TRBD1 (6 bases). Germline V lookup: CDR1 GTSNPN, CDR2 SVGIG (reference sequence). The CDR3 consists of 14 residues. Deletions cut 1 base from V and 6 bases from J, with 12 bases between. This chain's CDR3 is CAWSAGDPYEKLFF. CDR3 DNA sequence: TGTGCCTGGAGTGCAGGGGACCCATATGAAAAACTGTTTTTT.

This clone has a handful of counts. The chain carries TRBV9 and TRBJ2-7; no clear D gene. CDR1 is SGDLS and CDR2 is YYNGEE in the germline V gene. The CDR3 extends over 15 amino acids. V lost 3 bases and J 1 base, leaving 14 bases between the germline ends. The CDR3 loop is CASSEDLDESYEQYF. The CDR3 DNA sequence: TGTGCCAGCAGCGAAGACTTGGACGAATCCTACGAGCAGTACTTC.

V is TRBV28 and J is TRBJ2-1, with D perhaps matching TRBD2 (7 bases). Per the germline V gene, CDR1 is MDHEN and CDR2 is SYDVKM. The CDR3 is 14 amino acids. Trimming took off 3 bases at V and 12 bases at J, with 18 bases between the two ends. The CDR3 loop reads CASSLPAGGPRQFF. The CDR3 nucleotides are TGTGCCAGCAGTTTGCCCGCCGGGGGGCCGAGGCAGTTCTTC. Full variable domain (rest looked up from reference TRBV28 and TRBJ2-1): DVKVTQSSRYLVKRTGEKVFLECVQDMDHENMFWYRQDPGLGLRLIYFSYDVKMKEKGDIPEGYSVSREKKERFSLILESASTNQTSMYLCASSLPAGGPRQFFGPGTRLTVL.

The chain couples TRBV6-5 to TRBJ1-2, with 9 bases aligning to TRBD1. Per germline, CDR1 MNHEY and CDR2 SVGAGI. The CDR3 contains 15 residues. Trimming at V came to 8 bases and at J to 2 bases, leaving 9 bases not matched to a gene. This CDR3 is CASRPPGQGNYGYTF. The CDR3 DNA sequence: TGTGCCAGCCGCCCCCCGGGACAGGGCAACTATGGCTACACCTTC.

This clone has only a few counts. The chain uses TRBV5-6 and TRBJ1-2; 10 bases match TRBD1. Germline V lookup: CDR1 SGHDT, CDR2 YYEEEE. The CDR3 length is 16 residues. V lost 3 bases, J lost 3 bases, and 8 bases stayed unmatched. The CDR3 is CASSSGQGTFDYGYTF. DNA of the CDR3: TGTGCCAGCAGCTCGGGACAGGGGACATTTGACTATGGCTACACCTTC.

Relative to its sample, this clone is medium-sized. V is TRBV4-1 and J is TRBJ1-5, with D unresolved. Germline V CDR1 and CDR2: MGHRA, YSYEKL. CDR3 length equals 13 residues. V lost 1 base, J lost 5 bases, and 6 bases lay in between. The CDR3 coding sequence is TGCGCCAGCAGCCAAGCCCCTTATCAGCCCCAGCATTTT. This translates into CASSQAPYQPQHF.

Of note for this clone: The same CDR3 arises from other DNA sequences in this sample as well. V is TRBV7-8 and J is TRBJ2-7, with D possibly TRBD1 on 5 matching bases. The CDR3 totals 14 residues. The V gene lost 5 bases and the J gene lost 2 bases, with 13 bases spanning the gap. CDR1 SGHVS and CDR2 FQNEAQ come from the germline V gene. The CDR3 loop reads CASSLLGRTYEQYF. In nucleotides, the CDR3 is TGTGCCAGCAGCCTTCTGGGGCGAACCTACGAGCAGTACTTC.

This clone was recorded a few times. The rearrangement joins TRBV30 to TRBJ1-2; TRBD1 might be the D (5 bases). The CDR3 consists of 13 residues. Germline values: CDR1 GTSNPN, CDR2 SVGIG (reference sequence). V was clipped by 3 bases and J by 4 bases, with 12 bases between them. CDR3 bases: TGTGCCTGGAGAGAAGCAGGGCGCTATGGCTACACCTTC. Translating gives CAWREAGRYGYTF.

Here the CDR3 reads CAWALAGEQFF. The CDR3 DNA sequence: TGTGCCTGGGCATTAGCGGGGGAGCAGTTCTTC. The chain links TRBV30 to TRBJ2-1; 8 positions match TRBD2. CDR1 and CDR2 (germline): GTSNPN, SVGIG (reference sequence). CDR3 length: 11 amino acids. V shed 5 bases, J shed 10 bases, and the junction held 4 bases outside the gene matches.

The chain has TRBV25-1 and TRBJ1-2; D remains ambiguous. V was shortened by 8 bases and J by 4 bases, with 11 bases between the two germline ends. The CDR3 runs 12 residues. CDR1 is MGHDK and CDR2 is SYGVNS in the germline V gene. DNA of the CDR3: TGTGCCAGCGAATCTGCGGGCTATGGCTACACCTTC. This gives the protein CASESAGYGYTF.

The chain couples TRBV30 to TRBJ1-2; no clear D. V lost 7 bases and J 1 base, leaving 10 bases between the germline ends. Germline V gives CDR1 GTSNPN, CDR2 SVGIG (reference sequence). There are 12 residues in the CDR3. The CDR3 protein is CALAGSNYGYTF. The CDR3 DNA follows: TGTGCCTTAGCGGGGAGTAACTATGGCTACACCTTC. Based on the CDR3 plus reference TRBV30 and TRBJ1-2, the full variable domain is SQTIHQWPATLVQPVGSPLSLECTVEGTSNPNLYWYRQAAGRGLQLLFYSVGIGQISSEVPQNLSASRPQDRQFILSSKKLLLSDSGFYLCALAGSNYGYTFGSGTRLTVV.

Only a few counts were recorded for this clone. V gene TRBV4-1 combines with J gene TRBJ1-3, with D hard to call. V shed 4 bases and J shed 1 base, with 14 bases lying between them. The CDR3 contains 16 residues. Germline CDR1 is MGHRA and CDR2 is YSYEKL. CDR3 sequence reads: CASSLSPPPSGNTIYF. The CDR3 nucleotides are TGCGCCAGCAGCCTCTCCCCACCGCCATCTGGAAACACCATATATTTT.

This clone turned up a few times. The CDR3 DNA sequence: TGTGCCTGGAGTGTAAAGGGGACCCAGTACTTC. Translating it yields CAWSVKGTQYF. The V gene is TRBV30, the J gene TRBJ2-5; D uncertain. Germline V gives CDR1 GTSNPN, CDR2 SVGIG (reference sequence). V was cut by 0 bases and J by 7 bases, with 6 bases left in between. The CDR3 contains 11 residues.

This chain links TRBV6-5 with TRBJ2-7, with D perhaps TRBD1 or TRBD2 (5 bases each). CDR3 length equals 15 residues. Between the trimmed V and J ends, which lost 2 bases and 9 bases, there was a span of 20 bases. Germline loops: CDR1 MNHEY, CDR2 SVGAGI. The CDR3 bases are TGTGCCAGCAGTTACCGGGGACCCACAGATGACGGGCAGTACTTC. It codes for CASSYRGPTDDGQYF.

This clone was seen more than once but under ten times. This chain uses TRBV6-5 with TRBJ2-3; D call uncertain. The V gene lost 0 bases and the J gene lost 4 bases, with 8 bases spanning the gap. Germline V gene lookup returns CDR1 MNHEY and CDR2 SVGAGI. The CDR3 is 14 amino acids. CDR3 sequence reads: CASSYSPGADTQYF. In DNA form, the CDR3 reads TGTGCCAGCAGTTACTCACCGGGCGCAGATACGCAGTATTTT.

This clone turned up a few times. This CDR3 is CATRQGDTEAFF. The CDR3 DNA follows: TGTGCCACCCGACAGGGGGACACTGAAGCTTTCTTT. This rearrangement joins TRBV15 to TRBJ1-1; 9 bases map to TRBD1. The CDR3 totals 12 residues. Germline V gene data show CDR1 as LNHNV and CDR2 as YYDKDF (reference sequence). V lost 8 bases to trimming and J lost 3 bases; unmatched junction nucleotides: 1.

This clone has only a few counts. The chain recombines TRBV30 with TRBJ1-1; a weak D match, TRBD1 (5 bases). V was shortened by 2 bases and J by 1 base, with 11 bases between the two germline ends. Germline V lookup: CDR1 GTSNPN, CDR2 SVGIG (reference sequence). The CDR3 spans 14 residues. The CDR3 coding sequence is TGTGCCTGGAGTAGCGGGGACGGGAACACTGAAGCTTTCTTT. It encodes CAWSSGDGNTEAFF.